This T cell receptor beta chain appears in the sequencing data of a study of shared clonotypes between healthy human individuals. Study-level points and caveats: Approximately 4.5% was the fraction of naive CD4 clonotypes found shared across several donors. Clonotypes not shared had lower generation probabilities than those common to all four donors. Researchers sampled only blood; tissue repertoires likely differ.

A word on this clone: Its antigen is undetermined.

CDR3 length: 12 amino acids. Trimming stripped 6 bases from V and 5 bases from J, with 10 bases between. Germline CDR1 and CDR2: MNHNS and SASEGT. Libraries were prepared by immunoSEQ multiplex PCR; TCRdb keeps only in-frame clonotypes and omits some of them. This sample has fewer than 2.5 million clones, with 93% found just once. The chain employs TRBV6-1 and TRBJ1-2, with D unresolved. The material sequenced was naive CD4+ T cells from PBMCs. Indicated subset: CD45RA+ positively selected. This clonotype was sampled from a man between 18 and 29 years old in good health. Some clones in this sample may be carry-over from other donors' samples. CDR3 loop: CASSPAGYGYTF. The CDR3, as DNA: TGTGCCAGCAGCCCTGCGGGGTATGGCTACACCTTC.